These T cell receptor beta chains were read from a single sample in a study of tumor-infiltrating lymphocytes in primary liver carcinoma. TCRdb independently ran MiXCR on the multiplex PCR reads; one entry per CDR3 protein. The sample contains about 43,000 distinct CDR3 sequences, 73% of which appear only once. Sequencing input: liver tumor tissue from sampling region 2. These receptors were obtained from a man aged 35-49 years with primary liver carcinoma and hepatitis B virus infection. CDR3s include the opening cysteine and the closing phenylalanine or tryptophan. The D gene is left open where the match is weak. Size is omitted from some rows. Given values are once, few, many or a class for expanded clones.

size: -; V: TRBV5-1; D: TRBD1; J: TRBJ2-3; DNA: TGCCTCAGCAGCTTCGGACAGGGCCTCCGCAAAACAAGAGATACGCAGTATTTT; CDR3: CLSSFGQGLRKTRDTQYF
size: many; V: TRBV6-5; D: TRBD1; J: TRBJ2-7; DNA: TGTGCCAGCAGTGCCGGGACAGGACGCTACGAGCAGTACTTC; CDR3: CASSAGTGRYEQYF
size: -; V: TRBV14; D: -; J: TRBJ2-1; DNA: TGTGCCAGCAGCCTTAGGACAGTGTTGGGGTGCAATGAGCAGTTCTTC; CDR3: CASSLRTVLGCNEQFF
size: medium-sized; V: TRBV6-5; D: -; J: TRBJ1-1; DNA: TGTGCCAGCAGACACATGAACACTGAAGCTTTCTTT; CDR3: CASRHMNTEAFF
size: -; V: TRBV7-9; D: -; J: TRBJ2-7; DNA: TGTGACAGCAGCTCCGGCAGTGCATCCTCCTACGAGCATTACTTC; CDR3: CDSSSGSASSYEHYF
size: -; V: TRBV6-5; D: TRBD1; J: TRBJ2-7; DNA: TGTGCCACCAGTTCCCAGGGGGATAGCTCCTACGAGCAGTACTTC; CDR3: CATSSQGDSSYEQYF
size: -; V: TRBV6-1; D: -; J: TRBJ2-1; DNA: TGTGCCACGACGAATATACCAGGAGAAACCCACAATGAGCAGTTCTTC; CDR3: CATTNIPGETHNEQFF
size: once; V: TRBV7-9; D: -; J: TRBJ1-1; DNA: TGTGCCAGCAGCCAGCCGGGTCTTCCAAGGGGCACTGAAGCTTCCTTT; CDR3: CASSQPGLPRGTEASF
size: few; V: TRBV6-1; D: -; J: TRBJ1-5; DNA: TGCGCCAGCATACATCCGGGGGCCGGAGTGGGCAATCAGCCCCAGCATTTT; CDR3: CASIHPGAGVGNQPQHF
size: -; V: TRBV6-6; D: TRBD1; J: TRBJ2-2; DNA: TGTGCCAGCAGTTACGGCAGGGGGCACACCGGATGGCTGTTTTTT; CDR3: CASSYGRGHTGWLFF
size: medium-sized; V: TRBV30; D: -; J: TRBJ2-1; DNA: TGTGCCTGGAGCCGGCCGGGGTCTGAGTCCTACAATGAGCAGTTCTTC; CDR3: CAWSRPGSESYNEQFF
size: -; V: TRBV12-3/TRBV12-4; D: -; J: TRBJ2-1; DNA: TGTGCCTGCAAGGAGATGAGCTCCTACAATGAGCGGTTCTTC; CDR3: CACKEMSSYNERFF
size: -; V: TRBV6-1; D: -; J: TRBJ2-2; DNA: TGTGCCAGCATAGGACGGGTGAACATCGGGGACCTGTTTTTT; CDR3: CASIGRVNIGDLFF
size: medium-sized; V: TRBV6-5; D: TRBD2; J: TRBJ2-6; DNA: TGTGCCAGCAGTTACAATCCTAGCGGGAGTACTGGGGCCAACGTCCTGACTTTC; CDR3: CASSYNPSGSTGANVLTF
size: -; V: TRBV11-3; D: -; J: TRBJ1-2; DNA: TGTGCCAGCAGCTTCATCTGGGGGAGACACTATGGCTACACCTTC; CDR3: CASSFIWGRHYGYTF
size: -; V: TRBV12-3/TRBV12-4; D: -; J: TRBJ2-3; DNA: TGTGCCAGCAGAAGGGGAACAGTCACAAATACCCAGTATTTT; CDR3: CASRRGTVTNTQYF
size: -; V: TRBV11-2; D: TRBD1; J: TRBJ2-5; DNA: TGTGACAGCAGCTTACCGACAGGGGGCATCGAGACCCAGTACTTC; CDR3: CDSSLPTGGIETQYF
size: -; V: TRBV12-3/TRBV12-4; D: TRBD1; J: TRBJ1-1; DNA: TGTGTCAGCACCCTAGGACAGGAGAACACTGAAGCTATCTTT; CDR3: CVSTLGQENTEAIF
size: once; V: TRBV2; D: TRBD2; J: TRBJ2-2; DNA: TGTGCCAGCAATGATCGACTAGCGGGAGGATCCGGGGAGCCGTTTTTT; CDR3: CASNDRLAGGSGEPFF
size: medium-sized; V: TRBV12-3/TRBV12-4; D: TRBD1; J: TRBJ1-4; DNA: TGTGCCAGCAGTATGGGACAGGGAAAACTGTTTTTT; CDR3: CASSMGQGKLFF
size: many; V: TRBV5-4; D: TRBD2; J: TRBJ2-7; DNA: TGTGCCAGCAGCCCTAGCGGGAGGGATAGGCAGTACTTC; CDR3: CASSPSGRDRQYF
size: -; V: TRBV6-1; D: -; J: TRBJ2-1; DNA: TGTTCCAGCAGTATTGGGACATACAATGAGCAGTTCTTC; CDR3: CSSSIGTYNEQFF
size: once; V: TRBV4-2; D: -; J: TRBJ2-1; DNA: TGTGCCAGCAGCCAAGTTTCAACGGGATATATGGGGAATGAGCAGTTCTTC; CDR3: CASSQVSTGYMGNEQFF
size: -; V: TRBV29-1; D: TRBD2; J: TRBJ2-1; DNA: TGTAGCGTTGGAATAGCGGGAGGGTTCTGTAATGAGCAGTTCTTC; CDR3: CSVGIAGGFCNEQFF
size: many; V: TRBV28; D: TRBD2; J: TRBJ2-3; DNA: TGTGCCAGCAGCCAGCGGGGGAGGGAGTCAGATACGCAGTATTTT; CDR3: CASSQRGRESDTQYF
size: many; V: TRBV28; D: -; J: TRBJ1-1; DNA: TGTGCCAGCACCAGGGGCCATGGGAACACTGAAGCTTTCTTT; CDR3: CASTRGHGNTEAFF
size: -; V: TRBV6-1; D: -; J: TRBJ2-7; DNA: TGTGCCAGCAATGTACAGTGGAGATCCTACGAGCAGTACTTC; CDR3: CASNVQWRSYEQYF